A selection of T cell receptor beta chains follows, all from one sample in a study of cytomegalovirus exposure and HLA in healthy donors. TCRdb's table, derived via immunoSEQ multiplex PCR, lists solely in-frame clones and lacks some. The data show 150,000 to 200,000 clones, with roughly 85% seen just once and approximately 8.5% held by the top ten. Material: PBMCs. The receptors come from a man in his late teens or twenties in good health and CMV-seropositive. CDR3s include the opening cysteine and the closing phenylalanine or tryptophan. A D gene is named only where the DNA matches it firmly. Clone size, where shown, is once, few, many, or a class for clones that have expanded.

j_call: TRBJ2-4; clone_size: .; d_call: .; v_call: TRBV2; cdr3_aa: CASSGEAGNIQYF; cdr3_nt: TGTGCCAGCAGTGGGGAGGCGGGAAACATTCAGTACTTC
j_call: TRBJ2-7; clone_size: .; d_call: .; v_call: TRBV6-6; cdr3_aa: CASTEGLAKKGYF; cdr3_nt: TGTGCCAGCACGGAGGGACTCGCTAAAAAGGGGTACTTC
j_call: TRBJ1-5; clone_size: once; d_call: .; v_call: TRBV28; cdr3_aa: CASSYWAGNSNQPQHF; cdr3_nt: TGTGCCAGCAGTTATTGGGCAGGCAATAGCAATCAGCCCCAGCATTTT
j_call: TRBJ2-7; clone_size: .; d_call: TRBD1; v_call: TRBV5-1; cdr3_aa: CASSWDRNEQYF; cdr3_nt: TGCGCCAGCAGCTGGGACAGAAACGAGCAGTACTTC
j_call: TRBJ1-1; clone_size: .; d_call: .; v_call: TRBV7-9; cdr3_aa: CATKGAGTEAFF; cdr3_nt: TGTGCCACAAAGGGTGCGGGCACTGAAGCTTTCTTT
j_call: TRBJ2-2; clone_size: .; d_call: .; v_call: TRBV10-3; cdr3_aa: CAISEVGRGATGELFF; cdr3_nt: TGTGCCATCAGTGAGGTGGGCAGGGGTGCAACCGGGGAGCTGTTTTTT
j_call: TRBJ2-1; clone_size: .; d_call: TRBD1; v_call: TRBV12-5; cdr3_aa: CASGLVPQGAPRFF; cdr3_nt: TGTGCTAGTGGTTTGGTACCCCAGGGGGCCCCGCGGTTCTTC
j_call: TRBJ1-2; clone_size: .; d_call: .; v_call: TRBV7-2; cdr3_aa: CASSFLTAELGYTF; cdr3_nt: TGTGCCAGCAGCTTCCTGACGGCGGAGCTTGGCTACACCTTC
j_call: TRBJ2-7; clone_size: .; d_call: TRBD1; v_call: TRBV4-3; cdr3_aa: CASSSRTGGYEQYF; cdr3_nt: TGCGCCAGCAGCTCAAGGACAGGGGGCTACGAGCAGTACTTC
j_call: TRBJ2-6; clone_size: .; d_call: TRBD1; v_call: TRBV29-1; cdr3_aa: CSVRLTGSGANVLTF; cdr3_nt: TGCAGCGTCAGACTGACAGGGTCCGGGGCCAACGTCCTGACTTTC
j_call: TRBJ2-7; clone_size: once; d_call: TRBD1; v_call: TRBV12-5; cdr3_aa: CASGPSDRGRTYEQYF; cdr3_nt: TGTGCTAGTGGTCCCTCAGACAGGGGAAGAACCTACGAGCAGTACTTC
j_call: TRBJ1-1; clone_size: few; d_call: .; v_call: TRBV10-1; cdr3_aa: CASSELGLSAFF; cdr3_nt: TGCGCCAGCAGTGAGCTTGGGCTATCAGCTTTCTTT
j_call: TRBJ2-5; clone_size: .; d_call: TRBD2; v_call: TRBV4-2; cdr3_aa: CASSKGLAGRETQYF; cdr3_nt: TGTGCCAGCAGCAAGGGACTAGCGGGGAGGGAGACCCAGTACTTC
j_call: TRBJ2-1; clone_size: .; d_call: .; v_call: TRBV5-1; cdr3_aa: CASSLPADEQFF; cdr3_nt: TGCGCCAGCAGCTTACCCGCAGATGAGCAGTTCTTC
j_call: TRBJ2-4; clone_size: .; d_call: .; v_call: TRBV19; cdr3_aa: CASSTLAKNIQYF; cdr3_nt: TGTGCCAGTAGTACCCTAGCCAAAAACATTCAGTACTTC
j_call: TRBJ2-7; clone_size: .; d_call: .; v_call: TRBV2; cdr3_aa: CASQGGYEQYF; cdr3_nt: TGTGCCAGCCAGGGGGGCTACGAGCAGTACTTC
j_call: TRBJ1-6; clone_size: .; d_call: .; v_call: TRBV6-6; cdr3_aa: CASSQLSWGVGSPLHF; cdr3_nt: TGTGCCAGCAGTCAACTCAGTTGGGGGGTAGGTTCACCCCTCCACTTT
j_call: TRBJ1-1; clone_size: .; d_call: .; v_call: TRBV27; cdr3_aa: CASSLGNTEAFF; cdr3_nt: TGTGCCAGCAGTCTAGGGAACACTGAAGCTTTCTTT
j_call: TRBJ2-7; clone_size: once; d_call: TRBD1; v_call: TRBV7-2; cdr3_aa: CASSFPDRGVFEQYF; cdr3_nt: TGTGCCAGCAGCTTCCCGGACAGGGGGGTTTTCGAGCAGTACTTC
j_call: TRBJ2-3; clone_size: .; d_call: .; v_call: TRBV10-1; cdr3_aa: CASSEIQGLDTQYF; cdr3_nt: TGCGCCAGCAGTGAAATCCAGGGTCTGGATACGCAGTATTTT
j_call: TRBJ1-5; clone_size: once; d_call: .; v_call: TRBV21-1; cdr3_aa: CASSIQGTDQPQHF; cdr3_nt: TGTGCCAGCAGTATACAGGGGACCGATCAGCCCCAGCATTTT
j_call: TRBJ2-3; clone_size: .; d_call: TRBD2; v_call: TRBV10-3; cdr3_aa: CAITRGASTDTQYF; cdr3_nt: TGTGCCATCACGCGGGGGGCAAGCACAGATACGCAGTATTTT
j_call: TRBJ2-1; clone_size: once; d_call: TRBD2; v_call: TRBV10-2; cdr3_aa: CASSEVAGGPVPDEQFF; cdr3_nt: TGCGCCAGCAGTGAGGTAGCGGGGGGGCCGGTTCCGGATGAGCAGTTCTTC
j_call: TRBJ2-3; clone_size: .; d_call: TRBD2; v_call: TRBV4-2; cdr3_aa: CASSQASLAGGPGLADTQYF; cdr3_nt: TGTGCCAGCAGCCAAGCCTCACTAGCGGGGGGGCCAGGTTTGGCAGATACGCAGTATTTT
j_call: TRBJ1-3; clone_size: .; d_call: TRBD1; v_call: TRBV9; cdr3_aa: CASNPTGAGNTIYF; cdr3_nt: TGTGCCAGCAACCCCACAGGGGCTGGAAACACCATATATTTT
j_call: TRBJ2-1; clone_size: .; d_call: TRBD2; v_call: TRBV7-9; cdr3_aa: CASSSLAGGNNEQFF; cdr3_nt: TGTGCCAGCAGCTCGCTAGCGGGGGGGAACAATGAGCAGTTCTTC
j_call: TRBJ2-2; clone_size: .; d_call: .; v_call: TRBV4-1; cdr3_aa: CASSQSVGSGELFF; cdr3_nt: TGCGCCAGCAGCCAAAGCGTTGGTTCCGGGGAGCTGTTTTTT
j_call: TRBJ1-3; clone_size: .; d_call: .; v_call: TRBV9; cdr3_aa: CASRRGNTIYF; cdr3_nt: TGTGCCAGCCGGCGGGGAAACACCATATATTTT
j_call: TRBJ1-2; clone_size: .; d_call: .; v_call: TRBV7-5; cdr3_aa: CARSFTRVGGRGKKDGYTF; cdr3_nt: TGTGCCAGAAGCTTTACTCGTGTGGGGGGTCGGGGGAAAAAGGATGGCTACACCTTC
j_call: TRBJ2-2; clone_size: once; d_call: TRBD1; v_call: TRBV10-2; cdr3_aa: CASSEGARNGELFF; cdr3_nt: TGCGCCAGCAGCGAGGGGGCGCGTAACGGGGAGCTGTTTTTT
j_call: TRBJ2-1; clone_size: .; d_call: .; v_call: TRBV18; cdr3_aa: CASSPPGWTPQTYNEQFF; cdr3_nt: TGTGCCAGCTCACCCCCGGGATGGACCCCTCAGACTTACAATGAGCAGTTCTTC
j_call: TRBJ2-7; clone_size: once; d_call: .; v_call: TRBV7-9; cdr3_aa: CASSLGGDYEQYF; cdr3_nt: TGTGCCAGCAGCTTAGGCGGTGACTACGAGCAGTACTTC
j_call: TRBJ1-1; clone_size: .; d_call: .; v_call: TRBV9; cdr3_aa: CASSVVGLRNTEAFF; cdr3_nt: TGTGCCAGCAGCGTAGTTGGGCTACGAAACACTGAAGCTTTCTTT